The text below deals with one T cell receptor beta chain. The authors' processing: Reference gene primer amplification yielded estimated nucleated cell counts. The table came from immunoSEQ multiplex PCR; TCRdb's copy has only in-frame clones and leaves some out. Clonal size and the V and J genes are those of that table, whereas D and trimming came from the DNA. The table includes about 120,000 clones, roughly 90% detected once. The V end was cut by 0 bases, the J end by 7 bases, with 9 bases between. CDR1 is KGHSH, CDR2 LQKENI, per germline. The CDR3 runs to 13 residues. The Seattle site enrolled patients during active infection and followed them longitudinally. This entry is derived from a study of blood T cell repertoires in COVID-19.

The chain recombines TRBV18 with TRBJ1-2; no definite D call. The clonotype originates from an older woman with COVID-19, enrolled during active disease. Sequencing was done on a sample of peripheral blood. CDR3 residues: CASSPPLGVGYTF. For the CDR3, the DNA is TGTGCCAGCTCACCACCGCTGGGAGTTGGCTACACCTTC.